This is a list of T cell receptor beta chains from one sample in a study of blood T cell repertoires in COVID-19. Method: immunoSEQ multiplex PCR; TCRdb's copy keeps in-frame clones and lacks some. The sample holds about 170,000 clones, 85% seen once. Sequenced material: peripheral blood. Receptors originate from a human donor with acute or convalescent COVID-19. The donor label of this sample is uncertain. Each CDR3 is given with its conserved first and last residue. The D gene is left open where the match is weak.

V,D,J,length,CDR3,DNA
TRBV5-4,.,TRBJ1-2,14,CASSLERADYGYTF,TGTGCCAGCAGCTTGGAGAGGGCAGATTATGGCTACACCTTC
TRBV4-2,TRBD2,TRBJ2-3,17,CASSQVVRGAGTDTQYF,TGTGCCAGCAGCCAAGTTGTGCGGGGGGCGGGCACAGATACGCAGTATTTT
TRBV25-1,TRBD1,TRBJ1-2,18,CASSEFFSGTGVDYGYTF,TGTGCCAGCAGTGAATTCTTTTCCGGGACAGGGGTCGACTATGGCTACACCTTC
TRBV30,.,TRBJ1-3,11,CAWSVGNTIYF,TGTGCCTGGAGCGTCGGAAACACCATATATTTT
TRBV12-3/TRBV12-4,.,TRBJ2-3,11,CASGGADTQYF,TGTGCCAGCGGAGGGGCAGATACGCAGTATTTT
TRBV10-2,TRBD1,TRBJ1-6,18,CASSELRTGVSYNSPLHF,TGCGCCAGCAGTGAATTAAGAACAGGGGTCTCCTATAATTCACCCCTCCACTTT
TRBV27,.,TRBJ2-7,14,CASSGPPNSYEQYF,TGTGCCAGCAGTGGGCCGCCCAACTCCTACGAGCAGTACTTC
TRBV6-2/TRBV6-3,TRBD1,TRBJ1-1,17,CASSYSWSSATGGEAFF,TGTGCCAGCAGTTACTCGTGGTCCTCCGCGACAGGGGGGGAGGCTTTCTTT
TRBV3-1/TRBV3-2,TRBD1,TRBJ2-7,16,CASSQYSQGVSYEQYF,TGTGCCAGCAGCCAATATTCCCAGGGGGTATCCTACGAGCAGTACTTC
TRBV16,TRBD1,TRBJ1-6,15,CASSQFREGAVPLHF,TGTGCCAGCAGCCAATTCCGGGAGGGGGCGGTACCCCTCCACTTT
TRBV18,.,TRBJ1-6,18,CASSPIREKGLYNSPLHF,TGTGCCAGCTCACCCATCAGGGAAAAGGGCCTTTATAATTCACCCCTCCACTTT
TRBV27,.,TRBJ2-7,14,CASSPLPRRYEQYF,TGTGCCAGCAGTCCCCTTCCTAGGCGGTACGAGCAGTACTTC
TRBV6-1,.,TRBJ2-3,16,CASSEATGYSTDTQYF,TGTGCCAGCAGTGAAGCGACCGGGTATAGCACAGATACGCAGTATTTT
TRBV18,.,TRBJ1-2,14,CASSPGGGDYGYTF,TGTGCCAGCTCACCAGGGGGGGGTGACTATGGCTACACCTTC
TRBV3-1/TRBV3-2,.,TRBJ2-2,14,CASSRAGFPGELFF,TGTGCCAGCAGTCGGGCGGGATTTCCCGGGGAGCTGTTTTTT
TRBV4-2,.,TRBJ1-5,13,CASSQERGGPQHF,TGTGCCAGCAGCCAAGAAAGAGGGGGGCCCCAGCATTTT
TRBV18,TRBD1,TRBJ2-7,14,CASSRDRGTYEQYF,TGTGCCAGCTCTCGAGACAGGGGGACCTACGAGCAGTACTTC
TRBV30,TRBD1,TRBJ2-7,13,CAWSVQGAGEQYF,TGTGCCTGGAGTGTACAGGGGGCGGGCGAGCAGTACTTC
TRBV11-2,TRBD2,TRBJ2-1,15,CASSLAGGGFNEQFF,TGTGCCAGCAGCTTAGCGGGCGGGGGGTTCAATGAGCAGTTCTTC